These T cell receptor beta chains were read from a single sample in a study of T cell responses to AZD1222 COVID-19 vaccine. The method was immunoSEQ multiplex PCR; TCRdb's version includes in-frame clones alone and lacks a portion of them. The table lists fewer than 200,000 clones, roughly 89% of them singletons, with 1.5% to 2% in the top ten. This specimen was peripheral blood, taken on day 0 of AZD1222 vaccination. The receptor source for this set is an adult in good health. The CDR3 runs from the conserved cysteine through the conserved F or W. Fields, in order: CDR3 protein, CDR3 DNA, D gene, clone size, V gene, J gene. D genes are given only for firm matches. The listing skips clone size in some rows; elsewhere it reads once, few, many or a size class.

CASSPQGGVSGANVLTF	TGCGCCAGCAGCCCCCAGGGGGGGGTTTCTGGGGCCAACGTCCTGACTTTC	.	.	TRBV5-1	TRBJ2-6
CASRVSGLDSPLHF	TGTGCCAGCAGGGTCAGTGGGCTTGATTCACCCCTCCACTTT	.	.	TRBV6-5	TRBJ1-6
CASSSPGAEAFF	TGTGCCAGCAGCTCGCCGGGCGCTGAAGCTTTCTTT	.	.	TRBV5-4	TRBJ1-1
CASSLVTGGTDTQYF	TGTGCCAGCAGCTTAGTGACAGGGGGTACGGATACGCAGTATTTT	TRBD1	.	TRBV7-9	TRBJ2-3
CAITLDRGAPALGNEKLFF	TGTGCCATCACCCTGGACAGGGGCGCACCCGCTTTGGGTAATGAAAAACTGTTTTTT	TRBD1	.	TRBV10-3	TRBJ1-4
CASSEIFGPQYGYTF	TGTGCCAGCAGTGAGATTTTTGGGCCACAGTATGGCTACACCTTC	.	once	TRBV2	TRBJ1-2
CASSMGEAGANVLTF	TGTGCCAGTAGTATGGGGGAAGCTGGGGCCAACGTCCTGACTTTC	.	.	TRBV19	TRBJ2-6
CASNTLGGAQPQHF	TGTGCCAGCAACACCCTCGGGGGGGCACAGCCCCAGCATTTT	.	.	TRBV28	TRBJ1-5
CASSFRHNEKLFF	TGTGCCAGCAGTTTCCGGCACAATGAAAAACTGTTTTTT	.	.	TRBV28	TRBJ1-4
CASSFRQNTEAFF	TGTGCCAGCAGTTTTCGACAGAACACTGAAGCTTTCTTT	.	.	TRBV12-3/TRBV12-4	TRBJ1-1
CAISESGTGMIGNQPQHF	TGTGCCATCAGTGAGTCCGGGACAGGTATGATAGGCAATCAGCCCCAGCATTTT	TRBD1	.	TRBV10-3	TRBJ1-5
CSVSSGGPSGANVLTF	TGCAGCGTATCTAGCGGGGGTCCCTCTGGGGCCAACGTCCTGACTTTC	TRBD2	.	TRBV29-1	TRBJ2-6
CASSRSTRQPQHF	TGTGCCAGTAGCCGCTCCACGCGTCAGCCCCAGCATTTT	.	.	TRBV19	TRBJ1-5
CAWRRTGTDLYGYTF	TGTGCCTGGAGGAGGACAGGTACAGACCTTTATGGCTACACCTTC	TRBD1	.	TRBV30	TRBJ1-2
CASTRAGATNEKLFF	TGTGCCAGTACCCGGGCTGGCGCAACTAATGAAAAACTGTTTTTT	.	.	TRBV19	TRBJ1-4
CASSASSGQETQYF	TGTGCCAGCAGCGCGTCTAGCGGGCAAGAGACCCAGTACTTC	TRBD2	.	TRBV11-2	TRBJ2-5
CASSLGAGGLEKLFF	TGTGCCAGCAGTTTAGGGGCAGGGGGCCTGGAAAAACTGTTTTTT	TRBD1	.	TRBV28	TRBJ1-4
CASSGQGSNQPQHF	TGTGCCAGCAGCGGACAGGGAAGCAATCAGCCCCAGCATTTT	TRBD1	.	TRBV2	TRBJ1-5
CASSLERGTRNTEAFF	TGTGCCAGCAGCTTAGAAAGAGGGACGAGGAACACTGAAGCTTTCTTT	.	.	TRBV7-8	TRBJ1-1
CASSLELLRGNEQFF	TGCGCCAGCAGCTTGGAACTGCTGCGGGGCAATGAGCAGTTCTTC	.	.	TRBV5-1	TRBJ2-1
CASSLAGVSSRETQYF	TGTGCCAGCAGTTTAGCGGGAGTATCAAGTCGGGAGACCCAGTACTTC	TRBD2	.	TRBV3-1/TRBV3-2	TRBJ2-5
CASSREWGAYEQYF	TGCGCCAGCAGCCGGGAATGGGGGGCCTACGAGCAGTACTTC	.	.	TRBV4-3	TRBJ2-7
CASSPNRDRVNSPLHF	TGTGCCAGCAGTCCCAACCGGGACCGGGTTAATTCACCCCTCCACTTT	.	.	TRBV2	TRBJ1-6
CASSPRTSGAPSDTQYF	TGTGCCAGCAGCCCCCGGACTAGCGGGGCCCCCTCAGATACGCAGTATTTT	TRBD2	.	TRBV3-1/TRBV3-2	TRBJ2-3